This TCR beta chain originates from a study of OX40 agonist ivuxolimab in advanced cancers. J gave up 4 bases and V 0 bases, and 9 bases lay outside the gene matches. The CDR3 runs 16 residues. Germline V CDR1 and CDR2: SGHRS, YFSETQ. Assay: immunoSEQ multiplex PCR; the TCRdb copy retains only in-frame clones and omits some. Among around 60,000 clones listed, approximately 90% were seen once. Source: CD4+ or CD8+ T cells sorted from blood, taken in a trial of the OX40 agonist ivuxolimab. The TCR comes from an adult with an advanced solid tumor such as melanoma, head and neck, liver or kidney cancer. The chain joins TRBV5-1 to TRBJ2-5; 7 bases fit TRBD2. As DNA, the CDR3 is TGCGCCAGCAGCTTGGGGGGCGGGAGCTCGCCAGAGACCCAGTACTTC. The encoded protein is CASSLGGGSSPETQYF.